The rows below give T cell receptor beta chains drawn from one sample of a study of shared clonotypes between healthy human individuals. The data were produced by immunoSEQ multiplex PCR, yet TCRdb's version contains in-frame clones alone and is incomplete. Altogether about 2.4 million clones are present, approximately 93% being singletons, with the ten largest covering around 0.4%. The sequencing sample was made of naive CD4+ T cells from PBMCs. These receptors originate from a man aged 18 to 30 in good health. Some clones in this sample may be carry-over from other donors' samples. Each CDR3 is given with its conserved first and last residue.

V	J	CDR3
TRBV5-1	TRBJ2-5	CASSLGGLSQETQYF
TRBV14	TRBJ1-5	CASSQSGQLGQPQHF
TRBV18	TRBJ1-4	CASSPGVPNEKLFF
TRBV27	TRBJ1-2	CASSLMSGGAGYGYTF
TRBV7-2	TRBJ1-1	CASSIHIQDRGWNTEAFF
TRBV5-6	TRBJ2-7	CASSSGEWYGGGNEQYF
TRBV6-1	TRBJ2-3	CASSDTFGARQGDTQYF
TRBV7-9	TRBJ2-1	CASSLGTTGEQFF
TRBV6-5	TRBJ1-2	CASSPRLEVYGYTF
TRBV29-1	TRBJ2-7	CSVEIRHESYEQYF
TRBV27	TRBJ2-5	CASSLGWDLQETQYF
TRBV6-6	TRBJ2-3	CASSLTQDTQYF
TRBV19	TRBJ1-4	CASSNTKEKLFF
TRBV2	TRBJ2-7	CASWEASSYEQYF
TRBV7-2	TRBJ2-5	CASSLTSGSGETQYF
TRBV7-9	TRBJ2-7	CASSPNPVWGGPYYEQYF
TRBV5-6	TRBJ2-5	CASSSTGQPQETQYF
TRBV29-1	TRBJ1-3	CSVEALSGNTIYF
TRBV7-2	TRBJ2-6	CASSLLNPAAGANVLTF
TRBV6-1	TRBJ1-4	CASSEVSTEKLFF
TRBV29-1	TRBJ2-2	CSVGWQGRTGELFF
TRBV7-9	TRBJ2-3	CASRGSTDTQYF
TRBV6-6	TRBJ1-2	CASRTGPAGYTF
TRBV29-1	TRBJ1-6	CSARQGDYSPLHF
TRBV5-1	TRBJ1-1	CASSLSTGTGPEAFF
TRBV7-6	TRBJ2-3	CASRARGGTDTQYF
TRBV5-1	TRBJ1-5	CASSPGGFDQPQHF
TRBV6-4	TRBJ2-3	CASRLSGSTDTQYF
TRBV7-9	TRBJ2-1	CASSRDRGTLVYNEQFF
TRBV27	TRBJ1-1	CASSSHLGRGGDTEAFF
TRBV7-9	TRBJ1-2	CASSQTFYGYTF
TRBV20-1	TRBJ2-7	CSASKGWEQYF
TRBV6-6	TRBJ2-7	CASKLAGGDLTYEQYF
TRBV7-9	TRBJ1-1	CASSFWGTGNTEAFF
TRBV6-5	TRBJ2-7	CASSRQAGHAYEQYF
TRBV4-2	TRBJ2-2	CASSHGSQREYTGELFF
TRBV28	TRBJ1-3	CASNSKGTSGNTIYF
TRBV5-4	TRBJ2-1	CASSLIGGGRVSYNEQFF
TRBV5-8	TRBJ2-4	CASRAENIQYF
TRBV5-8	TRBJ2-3	CASSSGGIVTDTQYF
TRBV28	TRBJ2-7	CASSLQGLGAYEQYF
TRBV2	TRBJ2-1	CASTAREWTYNEQFF
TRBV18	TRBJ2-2	CASSPSLDRTGELFF
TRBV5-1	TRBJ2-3	CASSLRGLAGSTDTQYF
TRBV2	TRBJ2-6	CASSLDSGANVLTF
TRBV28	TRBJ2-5	CASSLLGGETQYF
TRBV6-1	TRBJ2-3	CASSTDTQYF
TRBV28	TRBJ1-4	CASSWRTNEKLFF
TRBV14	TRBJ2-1	CASSPTSGLAGERSYNEQFF
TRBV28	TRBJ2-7	CASRLGLAGVGEQYF
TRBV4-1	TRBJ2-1	CASSHPTVHYNEQFF
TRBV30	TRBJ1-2	CAWSVRGWQDNYGYTF
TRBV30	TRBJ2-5	CAWVPVGREGQETQYF
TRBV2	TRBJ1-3	CATDGGGGSGNTIYF
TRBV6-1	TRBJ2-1	CASTKGGGGYNEQFF
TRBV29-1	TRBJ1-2	CSITGTRGYGYTF
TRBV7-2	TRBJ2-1	CASRSNYEQFF
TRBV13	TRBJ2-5	CASSSRSGETQYF